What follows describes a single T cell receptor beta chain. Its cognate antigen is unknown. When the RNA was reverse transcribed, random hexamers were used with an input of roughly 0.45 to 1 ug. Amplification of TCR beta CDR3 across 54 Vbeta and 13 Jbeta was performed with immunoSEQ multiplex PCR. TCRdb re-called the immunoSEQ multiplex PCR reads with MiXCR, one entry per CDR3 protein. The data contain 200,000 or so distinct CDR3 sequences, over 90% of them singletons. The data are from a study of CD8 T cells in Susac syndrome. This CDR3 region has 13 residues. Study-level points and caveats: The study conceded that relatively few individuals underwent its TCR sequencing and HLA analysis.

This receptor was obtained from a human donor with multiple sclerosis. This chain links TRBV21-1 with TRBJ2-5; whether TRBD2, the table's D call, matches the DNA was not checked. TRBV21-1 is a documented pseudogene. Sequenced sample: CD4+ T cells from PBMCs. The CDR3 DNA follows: TGTGCCAGCAGCAAAGTCCCCGCTTCCTCCCAGTACTTC. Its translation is CASSKVPASSQYF.